The 19 T cell receptor beta chains presented below share a single source sample, sequenced in a study of PD-L1 blockade in urothelial cancer (dated by TCRdb to the late 2010s). The method behind the library was the immunoSEQ multiplex PCR assay. Held by TCRdb, this immuneACCESS table contains in-frame sequences only and omits some clones. Under half of the omission traces to an unresolved V gene where checked; the cause of the rest is unknown. This sample gives tens of thousands of clones in total; about 90% of them show up just once. The ten largest clones take up around 1.5% of the sample. This sample's time point label indicates: pretreatment peripheral blood. The source material was PBMCs, sampled around atezolizumab (anti-PD-L1) treatment. The receptor source for this set is a man aged 60 to 69 with urothelial cancer.

The V gene is TRBV28, the J gene TRBJ2-2, with 9 nucleotides matching TRBD2. From germline, CDR1 is MDHEN and CDR2 SYDVKM. This CDR3 is 16 amino acids long. The V and J ends lost 4 bases and 4 bases, in that order; junction bases with no gene match: 7. The CDR3 region has the DNA TGTGCCAGCAGTTCAGGCGGGGGGGCGAGCACCGGGGAGCTGTTTTTT. It yields the protein CASSSGGGASTGELFF.

The genes are TRBV6-5 and TRBJ1-6; TRBD1 matches 8 bases. Trimming took 2 bases from V and 10 from J; bases not matched to a gene: 10. The germline gives CDR1 MNHEY, CDR2 SVGAGI. The CDR3 runs to 16 residues. Written as DNA, the CDR3 is TGTGCCAGCAGTTACACTACGACAGGGGTAAGGTCACCCCTCCACTTT. This gives the protein CASSYTTTGVRSPLHF.

This chain joins TRBV5-1 and TRBJ2-3, with 8 bases matching TRBD2. CDR1 and CDR2 (germline): SGHRS, YFSETQ. V shed 4 bases and J 5 bases; nucleotides not matched to a gene: 15. This CDR3 is 17 amino acids long. Written as DNA, the CDR3 is TGCGCCAGCAGCCGAAGGTTGAGCGGGGGATTTGAAGATACGCAGTATTTT. It encodes CASSRRLSGGFEDTQYF.

A remark on this clone: Other nucleotide sequences from this sample produce the same CDR3. The genes are TRBV27 and TRBJ2-1, with 13 bases that match TRBD2. V lost 6 bases and J lost 7; bases outside the gene matches: 3. Germline CDR1 and CDR2: MNHEY and SMNVEV (reference sequence). CDR3 length: 14 residues. CDR3 DNA sequence: TGTGCCAGCAGCGGACTAGCGGGAGAGAATGAGCAGTTCTTC. Translation gives CASSGLAGENEQFF.

J is TRBJ1-4 and V is TRBV29-1, with D hard to call. Between the trimmed V and J ends, which lost 1 base and 4 bases, there was a span of 4 bases. Germline CDR1 is SQVTM and CDR2 is ANQGSEA. The CDR3 loop spans 12 amino acids. The CDR3 spells CSVEVSNEKLFF. CDR3 in DNA: TGCAGCGTTGAAGTTAGTAATGAAAAACTGTTTTTT.

V gene TRBV7-2 combines with J gene TRBJ2-7; 8 nucleotides match TRBD2. The CDR3 has 16 amino acids. The J segment lost 1 base and the V segment lost 5 bases, leaving 10 bases of the junction unmatched. Germline values: CDR1 SGHTA, CDR2 FQGNSA. The chain's CDR3 is CASSPTRVAGSYEQYF. As DNA, the CDR3 is TGTGCCAGCAGCCCAACCAGGGTAGCGGGGTCCTACGAGCAGTACTTC.

The chain carries TRBV27 and TRBJ2-2; the match to TRBD2 covers 10 bases. This CDR3 has 15 residues. Germline values: CDR1 MNHEY, CDR2 SMNVEV (reference sequence). J gave up 1 base and V 5 bases, and 1 base lay outside the gene matches. CDR3 nucleotide sequence: TGTGCCAGCAGTAAGCGGGGGGGGAACACCGGGGAGCTGTTTTTT. The encoded protein is CASSKRGGNTGELFF.

This chain uses TRBV7-8 with TRBJ1-4; no reliable D call. CDR3 size: 16 residues. The V gene lost 4 bases and the J gene lost 7 bases, with 19 bases spanning the gap. The germline gives CDR1 SGHVS, CDR2 FQNEAQ. DNA of the CDR3: TGTGCCAGCAGCTCTCTCTTCGCGATTCGGAGTGAAAAACTGTTTTTT. Its translation is CASSSLFAIRSEKLFF.

V is TRBV28 and J is TRBJ2-3, with 11 bases identical to TRBD1. The CDR3 covers 14 residues. Germline V gene sequence: CDR1 MDHEN, CDR2 SYDVKM. The V segment lost 6 bases and the J segment 8 bases; nucleotides outside the gene matches: 7. CDR3 DNA sequence: TGTGCCAGCAGAAGGACAGGGGGCACTGGTACGCAGTATTTT. This translates into CASRRTGGTGTQYF.

This clone was counted a few times. The chain combines TRBV10-1 with TRBJ2-7; 7 nucleotides agree with TRBD2. The germline V gene encodes CDR1 WNHNN and CDR2 SYGVQD (reference sequence). Trimming removed 0 bases from V and 4 bases from J; junction bases left unmatched: 3. The CDR3 covers 14 residues. CDR3 sequence (DNA): TGCGCCAGCAGTGAGTCGTTGGGAGGGTACGAGCAGTACTTC. This encodes CASSESLGGYEQYF.

CDR3 loop: CASSPLGGSGADTQYF. The CDR3 nucleotides are TGCGCCAGCAGCCCTCTAGGCGGTTCCGGGGCAGATACGCAGTATTTT. The chain joins TRBV4-3 to TRBJ2-3, with D possibly matching TRBD2 (5 bases). Germline CDR1 reads LGHNA; CDR2 reads YSLEER. Trimming left V 4 bases short and J 4 bases short, with 18 bases between. The CDR3 totals 16 residues.

The V and J genes are TRBV7-2 and TRBJ2-7, with D perhaps matching TRBD1 (6 bases). Trimming took off 5 bases at V and 6 bases at J, with 17 bases between the two ends. There are 14 residues in the CDR3. Germline-derived CDR1 and CDR2 are SGHTA and FQGNSA. The DNA of the CDR3 is TGTGCCAGCAGCGTGTGGGGGCCCCCCCGCGAGCAGTACTTC. Translated, it gives CASSVWGPPREQYF.

The rearrangement joins TRBV19 to TRBJ1-4; D gene unclear. Germline-derived CDR1 and CDR2 are LNHDA and SQIVND (reference sequence). V lost 4 bases to trimming and J lost 2 bases, with 11 bases between them. The CDR3 is made up of 15 amino acids. CDR3 nucleotide sequence: TGTGCCAGTAGTAAGTCAGCGGGTACTAATGAAAAACTGTTTTTT. This translates into CASSKSAGTNEKLFF.

This clone was observed a single time. The V call is TRBV5-1, the J call TRBJ1-2; TRBD1 agrees at 7 bases. The CDR3 is made up of 15 amino acids. Germline V gives CDR1 SGHRS, CDR2 YFSETQ. With V trimmed by 4 bases and J by 3 bases, 9 bases remained unmatched. CDR3 DNA: TGCGCCAGCAGCCAGGACACAGGGGTTGACTATGGCTACACCTTC. It specifies CASSQDTGVDYGYTF.

This rearrangement joins TRBV4-2 to TRBJ2-3; 13 positions agree with TRBD2. The junction had 8 bases not matched to a gene; V was cut back by 2 bases and J by 0 bases. Germline V gene sequence: CDR1 LGHNA, CDR2 YNFKEQ. The CDR3 totals 19 residues. CDR3 in amino acids: CASSQIPGLAGPSTDTQYF. The CDR3 nucleotides are TGTGCCAGCAGCCAAATTCCGGGACTAGCGGGGCCCAGCACAGATACGCAGTATTTT.

For the CDR3, the DNA is TGTGCCAGCAGCTTTAGCGGGAGAGTGGGCAATGAGCAGTTCTTC. Amino acid sequence: CASSFSGRVGNEQFF. The chain has TRBV6-4 and TRBJ2-1, with 9 bases fitting TRBD2. From germline, CDR1 is MRHNA and CDR2 SNTAGT. This CDR3 spans 15 amino acids. V was pared by 6 bases and J by 6 bases, with 9 bases of the junction left unmatched.

The rearrangement joins TRBV5-1 to TRBJ1-2, with D perhaps matching TRBD1 (6 bases). This CDR3 region has 14 residues. Germline V gene data show CDR1 as SGHRS and CDR2 as YFSETQ. The V end lost 1 base, the J end lost 0 bases, and 7 bases lay between the germline ends. CDR3 nucleotide sequence: TGCGCCAGCAGCTTGTCAGGGGCTAACTATGGCTACACCTTC. It specifies CASSLSGANYGYTF.

A single count supports this clone. This chain uses TRBV6-1 with TRBJ2-5; 8 bases are shared with TRBD1. The junction had 9 bases not matched to a gene; V was cut back by 10 bases and J by 2 bases. The CDR3 loop spans 14 amino acids. Germline V gene lookup returns CDR1 MNHNS and CDR2 SASEGT. The CDR3 nucleotides are TGTGCCACCGGGGTGTGGACAGGGCAAGAGACCCAGTACTTC. This gives the protein CATGVWTGQETQYF.

The chain couples TRBV7-2 to TRBJ1-4; 7 bases agree with TRBD1. This CDR3 has 14 residues. The junction had 8 bases not matched to a gene; V was cut back by 6 bases and J by 7 bases. Germline CDR1 and CDR2: SGHTA and FQGNSA. The CDR3 nucleotides read TGTGCCAGCAGAGCAGGGACAGTGAGTGAAAAACTGTTTTTT. Protein sequence: CASRAGTVSEKLFF.